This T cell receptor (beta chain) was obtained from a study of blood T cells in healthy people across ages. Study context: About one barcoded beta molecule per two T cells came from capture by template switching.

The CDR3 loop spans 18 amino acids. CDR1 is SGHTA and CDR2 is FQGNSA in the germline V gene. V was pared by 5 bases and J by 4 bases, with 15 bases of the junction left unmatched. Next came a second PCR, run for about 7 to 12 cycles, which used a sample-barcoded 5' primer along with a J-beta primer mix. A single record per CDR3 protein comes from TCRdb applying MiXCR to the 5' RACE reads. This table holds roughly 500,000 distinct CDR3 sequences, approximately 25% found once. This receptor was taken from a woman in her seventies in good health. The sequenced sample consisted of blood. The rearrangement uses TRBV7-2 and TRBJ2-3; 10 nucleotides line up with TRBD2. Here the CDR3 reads CASSPMLVAGGAADTQYF. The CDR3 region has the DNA TGTGCCAGCAGCCCGATGCTAGTAGCGGGGGGTGCGGCAGATACGCAGTATTTT. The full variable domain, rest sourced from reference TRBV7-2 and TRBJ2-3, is GAGVSQSPSNKVTEKGKDVELRCDPISGHTALYWYRQSLGQGLEFLIYFQGNSAPDKSGLPSDRFSAERTGGSVSTLTIQRTQQEDSAVYLCASSPMLVAGGAADTQYFGPGTRLTVL.